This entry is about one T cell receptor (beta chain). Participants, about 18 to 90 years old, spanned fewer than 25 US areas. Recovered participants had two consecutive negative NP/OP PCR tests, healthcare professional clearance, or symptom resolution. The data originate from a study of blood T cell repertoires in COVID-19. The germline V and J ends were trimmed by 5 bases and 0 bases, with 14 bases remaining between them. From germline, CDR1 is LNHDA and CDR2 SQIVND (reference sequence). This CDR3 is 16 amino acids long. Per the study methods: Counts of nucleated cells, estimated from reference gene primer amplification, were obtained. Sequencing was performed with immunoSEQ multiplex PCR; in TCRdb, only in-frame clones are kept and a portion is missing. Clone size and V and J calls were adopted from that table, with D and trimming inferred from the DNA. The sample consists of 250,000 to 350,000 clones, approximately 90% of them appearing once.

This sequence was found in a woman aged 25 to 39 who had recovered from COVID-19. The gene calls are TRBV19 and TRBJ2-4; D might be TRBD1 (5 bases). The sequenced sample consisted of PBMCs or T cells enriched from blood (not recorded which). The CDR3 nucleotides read TGTGCCAGTAGTTCTACAGGACAACTAGCCAAAAACATTCAGTACTTC. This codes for CASSSTGQLAKNIQYF. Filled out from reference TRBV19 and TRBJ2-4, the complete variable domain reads DGGITQSPKYLFRKEGQNVTLSCEQNLNHDAMYWYRQDPGQGLRLIYYSQIVNDFQKGDIAEGYSVSREKKESFPLTVTSAQKNPTAFYLCASSSTGQLAKNIQYFGAGTRLSVL.